The 12 T cell receptor beta chains presented below share a single source sample, sequenced in a study of radiation and T cells in renal cell carcinoma. Time point specified: blood 2 weeks post-SBRT. The treatment is: 15 Gy SBRT to primary tumor, nephrectomy 4 weeks later. Libraries were prepared by immunoSEQ multiplex PCR; TCRdb keeps only in-frame clonotypes and omits some of them. The sample has 120,000 or so clones; approximately 75% are singletons. Sequencing used blood, obtained from a patient whose treatment included radiotherapy and nephrectomy. The receptors here all came from a woman aged 60-75 years with renal cell carcinoma.

In this sample, this clone turned up a few times. CDR3 DNA: TGTGCCAGCAGCTTAGGGCCGGGAGTCGACGAGCAGTACTTC. Its protein product is CASSLGPGVDEQYF. The chain has TRBV7-9 and TRBJ2-7; tentative D call: TRBD2 (6 bases). Germline values: CDR1 SEHNR, CDR2 FQNEAQ (reference sequence). The CDR3 is made up of 14 amino acids. V was cut by 1 base and J by 5 bases, with 12 bases left in between.

This clone appeared a few times. The rearrangement uses TRBV30 and TRBJ1-2; D is unresolved. The V end was cut by 7 bases, the J end by 4 bases, with 10 bases between. Germline V gene lookup returns CDR1 GTSNPN and CDR2 SVGIG (reference sequence). The CDR3 spans 11 residues. CDR3 nucleotides: TGTGCCTTCCAGATTATCTATGGCTACACCTTC. Translated: CAFQIIYGYTF.

This clone was seen only a few times. V and J are TRBV25-1 and TRBJ2-2; possible D gene TRBD1, 6 bases. Per germline, CDR1 MGHDK and CDR2 SYGVNS. The CDR3 has 15 residues. The V end lost 4 bases, the J end lost 3 bases, and 12 bases lay between the germline ends. The CDR3 sequence is CASSAGQQDTGELFF. The CDR3 nucleotides read TGTGCCAGCAGTGCCGGACAGCAGGACACCGGGGAGCTGTTTTTT.

The V and J genes are TRBV27 and TRBJ1-5; D might be TRBD1 (5 bases). The CDR3 is 16 residues long. The V gene lost 0 bases and the J gene lost 0 bases, with 9 bases spanning the gap. Germline-derived CDR1 and CDR2 are MNHEY and SMNVEV (reference sequence). The CDR3 loop reads CASSLSAGLSNQPQHF. CDR3 bases: TGTGCCAGCAGTTTATCGGCGGGGCTTAGCAATCAGCCCCAGCATTTT.

The V and J genes are TRBV7-9 and TRBJ2-2; 7 nucleotides line up with TRBD1. CDR3 length: 16 residues. CDR1 is SEHNR, CDR2 FQNEAQ, per germline (reference sequence). Trimming at V came to 1 base and at J to 7 bases, leaving 9 bases not matched to a gene. In DNA form, the CDR3 reads TGTGCCAGCAGCTTAGGAGCGACAGGGTATAGCGGGGAGCTGTTTTTT. This sequence encodes CASSLGATGYSGELFF.

This chain uses TRBV18 with TRBJ1-1; no firm D call. In germline, CDR1 is KGHSH, CDR2 LQKENI. This CDR3 is built from 14 residues. Trimming left V 2 bases short and J 1 base short, with 8 bases between. The CDR3 sequence is CASSPVIANTEAFF. The CDR3 region has the DNA TGTGCCAGCTCACCAGTCATTGCGAACACTGAAGCTTTCTTT.

As concerns this clone: Different DNA sequences within this sample yield the same CDR3. The chain uses TRBV9 and TRBJ2-2, with TRBD1 matching over 10 bases. CDR1 is SGDLS and CDR2 is YYNGEE in the germline V gene. V lost 4 bases, J lost 3 bases, and 6 bases stayed unmatched. This CDR3 is built from 16 residues. The CDR3 is CASSFRQGAYTGELFF. As DNA, the CDR3 is TGTGCCAGCAGCTTCCGACAGGGGGCGTACACCGGGGAGCTGTTTTTT.

Concerning this clone: Sequence at one end of the junction differs from germline and may be a read error. The genes are TRBV7-8 and TRBJ1-1, with D unresolved. The CDR3 has 15 amino acids. Germline lookup yields CDR1 SGHVS and CDR2 FQNEAQ. This CDR3 is CASSLATVMNTEAFF. The DNA of the CDR3 is TGTGCCAGCAGCCTAGCGACGGTAATGAACACTGAAGCTTTCTTT.

The V gene is TRBV27, the J gene TRBJ2-7; 7 bases align to TRBD1. The CDR3 runs 14 residues. J lost 2 bases, V lost 8 bases, and 9 bases had no gene match. Per the germline V gene, CDR1 is MNHEY and CDR2 is SMNVEV (reference sequence). The CDR3 nucleotides read TGTGCCAGCTACCGACAGGGCTTTCCCTACGAGCAGTACTTC. Protein: CASYRQGFPYEQYF.

This clone appeared a single time. The chain carries TRBV4-1 and TRBJ1-2; D uncertain. Germline values: CDR1 MGHRA, CDR2 YSYEKL. V was cut by 4 bases and J by 0 bases, with 21 bases left in between. This CDR3 comprises 18 residues. As DNA, the CDR3 is TGCGCCAGCAGCCCCAAGTTTTTAGTAGCCGACACTAACTATGGCTACACCTTC. Translated, it gives CASSPKFLVADTNYGYTF.

This chain connects TRBV7-3 to TRBJ1-6, with D uncertain. Germline V gene data show CDR1 as SGHTA and CDR2 as FQGTGA. Trimming removed 5 bases at V and 6 bases at J, with 11 bases between. CDR3 length: 14 amino acids. In DNA form, the CDR3 reads TGTGCCAGCAGCGAAGCTTACCCTAATTCACCCCTCCACTTT. As protein: CASSEAYPNSPLHF.

The chain employs TRBV7-9 and TRBJ2-1; possible D gene TRBD2, 7 bases. This CDR3 is 17 amino acids long. V lost 4 bases and J 0 bases, leaving 16 bases between the germline ends. CDR1 SEHNR and CDR2 FQNEAQ come from the germline V gene (reference sequence). The CDR3 DNA reads as TGTGCCAGCAGCTCCCTAGGGGGGGCCGCCTCCTACAATGAGCAGTTCTTC. Its protein is CASSSLGGAASYNEQFF.